One and the same sample provided the 6 T cell receptor beta chains below, sequenced in a study of radiotherapy plus CTLA-4 blockade in lung cancer. Profiled with immunoSEQ multiplex PCR; TCRdb holds only in-frame clones, not every one. The data show about 62,000 clones, 70% to 80% seen once. This material consisted of peripheral blood, taken from a patient treated with radiotherapy plus ipilimumab. All receptors come from a human donor with non-small cell lung cancer who had a complete response to radiotherapy plus ipilimumab.

The rearrangement uses TRBV6-1 and TRBJ2-7, with 8 bases identical to TRBD1. Germline assignment: CDR1 MNHNS and CDR2 SASEGT. Trimming cost V 8 bases and J 3 bases; bases outside gene matches: 9. This CDR3 has 14 residues. DNA for the CDR3: TGTGCCAGCTCCCGGCAGGGGACAGGCTACGAGCAGTACTTC. Translation gives CASSRQGTGYEQYF.

This chain uses TRBV6-5 with TRBJ2-7; D call uncertain. Germline V gene sequence: CDR1 MNHEY, CDR2 SVGAGI. This CDR3 comprises 13 residues. The germline V and J ends were trimmed by 4 bases and 0 bases, with 7 bases remaining between them. The CDR3 coding sequence is TGTGCCAGCAGTTCCTTCAGCTCCTACGAGCAGTACTTC. Translation: CASSSFSSYEQYF.

This clone was seen just once. J is TRBJ2-5 and V is TRBV30; tentatively, D is TRBD2 (5 bases). The J call may be wrong; the DNA end is better matched by TRBJ2-7. In germline, CDR1 is GTSNPN, CDR2 SVGIG (reference sequence). This CDR3 is built from 14 residues. CDR3 protein: CAWSQLVPRYEQYF. CDR3 in DNA: TGTGCCTGGAGTCAACTAGTGCCTCGCTACGAGCAGTACTTC.

This CDR3 is CATSTAGGRVYEQYF. As DNA, the CDR3 is TGTGCCACCTCCACGGCGGGCGGGAGAGTCTACGAGCAGTACTTC. The V and J genes are TRBV28 and TRBJ2-7; 7 bases match TRBD2. The V segment lost 10 bases and the J segment 3 bases; nucleotides outside the gene matches: 15. The germline CDR1 and CDR2 sequences are MDHEN and SYDVKM. The CDR3 has 15 residues.

This clone was picked up one time. The J gene is TRBJ1-2, the V gene TRBV28, with 8 bases that match TRBD1. CDR3 length equals 13 residues. Trimming at V came to 5 bases and at J to 8 bases, leaving 7 bases not matched to a gene. Germline V CDR1 and CDR2: MDHEN, SYDVKM. The CDR3: CASSIPDRDGYTF. DNA for the CDR3: TGTGCCAGCAGTATCCCGGACAGGGACGGCTACACCTTC.

The V call is TRBV18, the J call TRBJ1-3; TRBD1 matches 11 bases. The V segment lost 5 bases and the J segment 2 bases; nucleotides outside the gene matches: 5. The CDR3 sequence is 16 residues long. Germline-derived CDR1 and CDR2 are KGHSH and LQKENI. CDR3 sequence: CASSNGQGAAGNTIYF. CDR3 DNA sequence: TGTGCCAGCTCAAATGGACAGGGGGCGGCTGGAAACACCATATATTTT.